This T cell receptor beta chain is drawn from a study of blood T cell repertoires in COVID-19. Study-wide context: Nucleic acid was either cDNA or gDNA, and it came from T cells, B-cell-depleted T cells, or PBMCs.

Donors were grouped by their self-reported clinical history. In its sample, this clone was seen many times. In the original analysis: Reference gene primers were amplified, and this amplification served to estimate nucleated cell counts. The repertoire was sequenced with immunoSEQ multiplex PCR; TCRdb's copy has only in-frame clones and lacks some. V, J and clone size are taken as reported in that table, and D and trimming were inferred from the DNA itself. This repertoire shows over 130,000 clones, over 75% found once; its top ten account for under 3%. The source of this sequence is a woman between 45 and 60 years old who had recovered from COVID-19. Sequences were obtained from PBMCs or T cells enriched from blood (not recorded which).

In DNA form, the CDR3 reads TGTGCCAGCAGCCAAGGACATAGCTCCTATAATTCACCCCTCCACTTT. This sequence encodes CASSQGHSSYNSPLHF. The rearrangement uses TRBV3-1 (or the pseudogene TRBV3-2) and TRBJ1-6; no definite D call. Looked up from germline, CDR1 is LGHDT and CDR2 is YNNKEL (reference sequence). Trimming stripped 1 base from V and 0 bases from J, with 7 bases between. CDR3 length equals 16 residues.